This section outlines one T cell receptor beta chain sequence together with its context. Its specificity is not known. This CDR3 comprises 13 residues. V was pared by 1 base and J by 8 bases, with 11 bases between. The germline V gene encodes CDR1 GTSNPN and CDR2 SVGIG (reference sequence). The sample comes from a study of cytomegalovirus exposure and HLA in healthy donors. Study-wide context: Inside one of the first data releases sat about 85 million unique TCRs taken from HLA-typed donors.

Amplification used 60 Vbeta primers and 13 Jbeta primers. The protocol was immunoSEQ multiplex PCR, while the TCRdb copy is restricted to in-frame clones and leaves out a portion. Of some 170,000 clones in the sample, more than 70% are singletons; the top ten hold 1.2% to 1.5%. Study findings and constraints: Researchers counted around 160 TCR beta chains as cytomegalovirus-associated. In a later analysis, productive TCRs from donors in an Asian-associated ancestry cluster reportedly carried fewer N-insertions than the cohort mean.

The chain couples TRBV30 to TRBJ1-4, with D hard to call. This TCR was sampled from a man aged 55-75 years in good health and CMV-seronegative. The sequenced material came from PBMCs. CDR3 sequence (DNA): TGTGCCTGGAGTGCCTCGTCCGAGGAAAAACTGTTTTTT. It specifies CAWSASSEEKLFF.